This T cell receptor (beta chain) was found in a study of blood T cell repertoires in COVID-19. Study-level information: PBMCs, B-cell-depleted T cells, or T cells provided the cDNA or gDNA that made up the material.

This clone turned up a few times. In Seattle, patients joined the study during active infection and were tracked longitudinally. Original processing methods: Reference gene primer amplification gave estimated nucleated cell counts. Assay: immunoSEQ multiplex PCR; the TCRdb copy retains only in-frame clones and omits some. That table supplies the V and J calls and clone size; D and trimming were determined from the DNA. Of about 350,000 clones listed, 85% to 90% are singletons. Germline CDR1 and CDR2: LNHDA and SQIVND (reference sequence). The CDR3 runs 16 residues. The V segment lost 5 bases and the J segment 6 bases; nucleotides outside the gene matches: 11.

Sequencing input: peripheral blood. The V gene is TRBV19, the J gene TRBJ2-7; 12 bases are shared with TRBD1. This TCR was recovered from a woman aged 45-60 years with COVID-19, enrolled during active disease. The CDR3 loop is CASSQPGQGARGEQYF. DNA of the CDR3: TGTGCCAGTAGTCAACCGGGACAGGGGGCTCGGGGCGAGCAGTACTTC. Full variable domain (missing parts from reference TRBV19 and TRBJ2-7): DGGITQSPKYLFRKEGQNVTLSCEQNLNHDAMYWYRQDPGQGLRLIYYSQIVNDFQKGDIAEGYSVSREKKESFPLTVTSAQKNPTAFYLCASSQPGQGARGEQYFGPGTRLTVT.